What follows are 21 T cell receptor beta chains derived from one specimen sequenced in a study of T cells in lung cancer brain metastases. Clones were sequenced by immunoSEQ multiplex PCR, and TCRdb holds only the in-frame ones, with some missing. The sample carries more than 5,000 clones, approximately 87% recorded once. Sequencing was done on a sample of tumor tissue from a brain metastasis. Receptors originate from a woman in her forties or fifties with non-small cell lung cancer that had spread to the brain.

The chain combines TRBV11-3 with TRBJ2-1; tentatively, D is TRBD1 or TRBD2 (7 bases each). Germline CDR1 is SGHNT and CDR2 is YENEEA. CDR3 length: 16 residues. Deletions cut 5 bases from V and 2 bases from J, with 16 bases between. The CDR3 loop reads CASSQGGTLPYNEQFF. CDR3 coding DNA: TGTGCCAGCAGCCAGGGGGGGACTCTCCCCTACAATGAGCAGTTCTTC.

The chain recombines TRBV5-4 with TRBJ2-3; D tentatively reads TRBD1 or TRBD2 (7 bases each). This CDR3 region has 17 residues. From germline, CDR1 is SGHNT and CDR2 YYREEE (reference sequence). Trimming shortened V by 3 bases and J by 4 bases, and 21 bases separated the two germline ends. The CDR3 loop reads CASSYPRGGGTADTQYF. The DNA for the CDR3 is TGTGCCAGCAGCTACCCTAGGGGAGGGGGCACGGCAGATACGCAGTATTTT. Full variable domain (missing parts from reference TRBV5-4 and TRBJ2-3): ETGVTQSPTHLIKTRGQQVTLRCSSQSGHNTVSWYQQALGQGPQFIFQYYREEENGRGNFPPRFSGLQFPNYSSELNVNALELDDSALYLCASSYPRGGGTADTQYFGPGTRLTVL.

The chain carries TRBV6-1 and TRBJ1-5; 8 bases fit TRBD1. Germline V lookup: CDR1 MNHNS, CDR2 SASEGT. The CDR3 covers 16 residues. V lost 4 bases, J lost 0 bases, and 5 bases stayed unmatched. CDR3 sequence reads: CASSVAGGDSNQPQHF. The CDR3 nucleotides read TGTGCCAGCAGTGTTGCAGGGGGCGATAGCAATCAGCCCCAGCATTTT.

The chain couples TRBV11-1 to TRBJ2-2, with a weak D call TRBD1 (6 bases). The CDR3 runs to 15 residues. V shed 5 bases and J shed 6 bases, with 16 bases lying between them. In germline, CDR1 is SGHAT, CDR2 FQDESV (reference sequence). The CDR3 DNA reads as TGTGCCAGCAGCCGTTACAGGGTATCCCCCGGGGAGCTGTTTTTT. Protein: CASSRYRVSPGELFF.

The chain recombines TRBV10-3 with TRBJ2-7; D not certain. The CDR3 consists of 11 residues. Germline V gene sequence: CDR1 ENHRY, CDR2 SYGVKD. Trimming removed 3 bases from V and 7 bases from J, with 7 bases in between. CDR3 in DNA: TGTGCCATCAGTGAAGAGGTAGAGCAGTACTTC. Its protein is CAISEEVEQYF.

CDR3 sequence (DNA): TGTGCCAGCACTTGGGGGCGGGAGAGCTACAATGAGCAGTTCTTC. Amino acids: CASTWGRESYNEQFF. The rearrangement joins TRBV7-2 to TRBJ2-1; D may be TRBD2 (7 bases). This CDR3 has 15 amino acids. V was clipped by 7 bases and J by 3 bases, with 16 bases between them. Germline lookup yields CDR1 SGHTA and CDR2 FQGNSA.

This clone was observed a handful of times. The V call is TRBV6-5, the J call TRBJ2-5; weak D call: TRBD1 (7 bases). The germline V and J ends were trimmed by 4 bases and 2 bases, with 14 bases remaining between them. This CDR3 is built from 15 residues. Germline loops: CDR1 MNHEY, CDR2 SVGAGI. CDR3 region: CASSSYRGGQETQYF. The CDR3 coding sequence is TGTGCCAGCAGTTCTTACAGGGGAGGACAAGAGACCCAGTACTTC.

The chain recombines TRBV4-3 with TRBJ2-1, with D perhaps matching TRBD1 (7 bases). V was clipped by 1 base and J by 0 bases, with 10 bases between them. Germline CDR1 reads LGHNA; CDR2 reads YSLEER. The CDR3 is 16 amino acids. CDR3 in amino acids: CASSQGGTVSYNEQFF. CDR3 coding DNA: TGCGCCAGCAGCCAAGGCGGGACAGTCTCCTACAATGAGCAGTTCTTC.

V gene TRBV14 combines with J gene TRBJ2-1, with 13 bases fitting TRBD2. The V gene end was trimmed by 4 bases and the J gene end by 9 bases; junction bases not matched to a gene: 6. Germline V gene data show CDR1 as SGHDN and CDR2 as FVKESK. The CDR3 is 15 amino acids. The CDR3 DNA reads TGTGCCAGCAGCCGGACTAGCGGGAGTTGGGGTGAGCAGTTCTTC. This codes for CASSRTSGSWGEQFF.

This chain connects TRBV6-1 to TRBJ1-2; TRBD1 might be the D (5 bases). The CDR3 runs 16 residues. Per the germline V gene, CDR1 is MNHNS and CDR2 is SASEGT. The V end lost 2 bases, the J end lost 3 bases, and 16 bases lay between the germline ends. DNA of the CDR3: TGTGCCAGCAGTGAACTTTACACCCAGACAGACTATGGCTACACCTTC. The encoded protein is CASSELYTQTDYGYTF.

The table lists this clone with a count of one. The rearrangement links TRBV6-5 to TRBJ2-7; TRBD2 aligns across 7 bases. V shed 2 bases, J shed 3 bases, and the junction held 4 bases outside the gene matches. The germline gives CDR1 MNHEY, CDR2 SVGAGI. This CDR3 is built from 14 residues. The DNA of the CDR3 is TGTGCCAGCAGTTACGGATCTAGCGGCTACGAGCAGTACTTC. This gives the protein CASSYGSSGYEQYF.

V gene TRBV2 combines with J gene TRBJ1-5, with D possibly TRBD1 on 5 matching bases. Per germline, CDR1 SNHLY and CDR2 FYNNEI. The CDR3 loop spans 16 amino acids. Trimming took 4 bases from V and 0 from J, leaving 13 bases between them. This CDR3 reads CASSAERQISNQPQHF. CDR3 nucleotide sequence: TGTGCCAGCAGTGCCGAACGACAGATTAGCAATCAGCCCCAGCATTTT. The full variable domain, rest sourced from reference TRBV2 and TRBJ1-5, is EPEVTQTPSHQVTQMGQEVILRCVPISNHLYFYWYRQILGQKVEFLVSFYNNEISEKSEIFDDQFSVERPDGSNFTLKIRSTKLEDSAMYFCASSAERQISNQPQHFGDGTRLSIL.

The chain uses TRBV5-1 and TRBJ1-5, with D possibly TRBD1 on 5 matching bases. The CDR3 length is 15 residues. The ends were cut back, 4 bases at V and 1 base at J, with 12 bases in the middle. CDR1 and CDR2 from the germline V gene are SGHRS and YFSETQ. CDR3 protein: CASSTMGGSNQPQHF. CDR3 coding DNA: TGCGCCAGCAGCACGATGGGGGGGAGCAATCAGCCCCAGCATTTT.

The CDR3 protein is CARGSQGARSYGYTF. The CDR3 DNA reads TGTGCCAGGGGGTCTCAGGGGGCGCGTAGCTATGGCTACACCTTC. The J gene is TRBJ1-2, the V gene TRBV7-2, with 8 bases matching TRBD1. Germline assignment: CDR1 SGHTA and CDR2 FQGNSA. J was trimmed by 4 bases and V by 9 bases; bases with no gene match: 13. The CDR3 is made up of 15 amino acids.

By sample share, this clone is large (0.1 to 1%). The chain uses TRBV27 and TRBJ2-7; D may match TRBD1 or TRBD2 (6 bases each). The V and J ends lost 10 bases and 0 bases respectively, with 13 bases between them. The CDR3 consists of 13 residues. CDR1 and CDR2 from the germline V gene are MNHEY and SMNVEV (reference sequence). The CDR3 spells CATAGGTSYEQYF. The DNA of the CDR3 is TGTGCCACCGCCGGGGGCACCTCCTACGAGCAGTACTTC.

V gene TRBV5-4 combines with J gene TRBJ2-5; 10 nucleotides match TRBD2. Germline CDR1 SGHNT, CDR2 YYREEE (reference sequence). V lost 0 bases to trimming and J lost 7 bases; unmatched junction nucleotides: 15. The CDR3 covers 18 residues. The CDR3 DNA reads as TGTGCCAGCAGCTTGGAAGGATGGGGGCTAGCGGGAGTTGGGACCCAGTACTTC. It is translated as CASSLEGWGLAGVGTQYF.

The sample holds one count of this clone. The chain uses TRBV7-3 and TRBJ2-2; 9 bases are a match to TRBD2. The CDR3 loop spans 14 amino acids. V shed 4 bases and J 9 bases; nucleotides not matched to a gene: 6. The germline CDR1 and CDR2 sequences are SGHTA and FQGTGA. CDR3 in amino acids: CASSSGTSPRELFF. In DNA form, the CDR3 reads TGTGCCAGCAGCTCCGGGACTAGCCCTAGGGAGCTGTTTTTT.

The genes are TRBV7-9 and TRBJ2-3; TRBD2 matches at 11 bases. This CDR3 is 16 amino acids long. Germline lookup yields CDR1 SEHNR and CDR2 FQNEAQ (reference sequence). Trimming cost V 5 bases and J 4 bases; bases outside gene matches: 8. Here the CDR3 reads CASSVIAGGRADTQYF. CDR3 DNA: TGTGCCAGCAGCGTAATAGCGGGAGGGAGGGCAGATACGCAGTATTTT.

V is TRBV7-2 and J is TRBJ2-4, with a tentative D call TRBD2 (5 bases). The CDR3 contains 16 residues. V was cut by 0 bases and J by 2 bases, with 11 bases left in between. CDR1 is SGHTA and CDR2 is FQGNSA in the germline V gene. This CDR3 reads CASSLALRATKNIQYF. The CDR3 DNA is TGTGCCAGCAGCTTAGCTTTGCGGGCGACCAAAAACATTCAGTACTTC.

The chain combines TRBV6-5 with TRBJ2-1; D ambiguous. Germline assignment: CDR1 MNHEY and CDR2 SVGAGI. V dropped 3 bases and J dropped 0 bases, with 9 bases sitting between them. The CDR3 is 15 residues long. CDR3 sequence: CASSYKLSSYNEQFF. The CDR3 DNA sequence: TGTGCCAGCAGTTATAAATTGAGCTCCTACAATGAGCAGTTCTTC.

This chain connects TRBV29-1 to TRBJ1-5; tentatively, D is TRBD1 (5 bases). The CDR3 is 12 residues long. Germline loops: CDR1 SQVTM, CDR2 ANQGSEA. V was shortened by 4 bases and J by 1 base, with 5 bases between the two germline ends. CDR3 amino acids: CSVGQSNQPQHF. CDR3 DNA sequence: TGCAGCGTTGGACAGAGCAATCAGCCCCAGCATTTT.